The 27 T cell receptor beta chains listed next were all sequenced from one sample in a study of siplizumab effects on memory and regulatory T cells. Profiled with immunoSEQ multiplex PCR; TCRdb holds only in-frame clones, not every one. In the table there are 70,000 or so clones, roughly 88% of which are singletons. Sequenced material: Tregs sorted from blood. These receptors were taken from a human donor in good health.

The chain has TRBV10-3 and TRBJ2-5; TRBD1 matches 9 bases. Germline loops: CDR1 ENHRY, CDR2 SYGVKD. V shed 3 bases, J shed 5 bases, and the junction held 7 bases outside the gene matches. CDR3 size: 15 residues. This CDR3 is CAISDLGTGTETQYF. CDR3 sequence (DNA): TGTGCCATCAGTGATCTAGGGACAGGGACGGAGACCCAGTACTTC.

V gene TRBV14 combines with J gene TRBJ2-7; D is unclear. The CDR3 covers 11 residues. Germline V CDR1 and CDR2: SGHDN, FVKESK. Trimming took 3 bases from V and 3 from J, leaving 3 bases between them. The CDR3 is CASSQYYEQYF. DNA of the CDR3: TGTGCCAGCAGCCAGTACTACGAGCAGTACTTC. The whole variable domain, filled in from reference TRBV14 and TRBJ2-7, reads EAGVTQFPSHSVIEKGQTVTLRCDPISGHDNLYWYRRVMGKEIKFLLHFVKESKQDESGMPNNRFLAERTGGTYSTLKVQPAELEDSGVYFCASSQYYEQYFGPGTRLTVT.

The rearrangement uses TRBV10-2 and TRBJ1-4; D is undetermined. The CDR3 spans 15 residues. The ends were cut back, 2 bases at V and 0 bases at J, with 7 bases in the middle. The germline gives CDR1 WSHSY, CDR2 SAAADI. The CDR3 sequence is CASSEVGATNEKLFF. The DNA of the CDR3 is TGCGCCAGCAGTGAGGTCGGGGCAACTAATGAAAAACTGTTTTTT.

The chain combines TRBV5-4 with TRBJ2-1, with D tentatively TRBD2 (6 bases). The germline V and J ends were trimmed by 4 bases and 4 bases, with 21 bases remaining between them. The germline CDR1 and CDR2 sequences are SGHNT and YYREEE (reference sequence). This CDR3 is built from 17 residues. CDR3 amino acids: CASSRKRLVGIYNEQFF. The CDR3 bases are TGTGCCAGCAGCCGAAAACGACTAGTCGGGATTTACAATGAGCAGTTCTTC.

The chain combines TRBV28 with TRBJ1-5, with 7 bases aligning to TRBD1. This CDR3 comprises 15 residues. In germline, CDR1 is MDHEN, CDR2 SYDVKM. V dropped 5 bases and J dropped 1; count of bases not matched to a gene: 5. CDR3 region: CASSGQDGSNQPQHF. As DNA, the CDR3 is TGTGCCAGCAGTGGACAGGACGGGAGCAATCAGCCCCAGCATTTT. Filled out from reference TRBV28 and TRBJ1-5, the complete variable domain reads DVKVTQSSRYLVKRTGEKVFLECVQDMDHENMFWYRQDPGLGLRLIYFSYDVKMKEKGDIPEGYSVSREKKERFSLILESASTNQTSMYLCASSGQDGSNQPQHFGDGTRLSIL.

This clone has just one count. This chain uses TRBV11-3 with TRBJ1-1; D is unclear. The CDR3 sequence is 12 residues long. Trimming pared 11 bases from V and 1 base from J, leaving 11 bases between. Germline values: CDR1 SGHNT, CDR2 YENEEA. CDR3 protein: CAQHHKNTEAFF. The CDR3, as DNA: TGTGCCCAGCACCACAAGAACACTGAAGCTTTCTTT. The full variable domain, rest sourced from reference TRBV11-3 and TRBJ1-1, is EAGVVQSPRYKIIEKKQPVAFWCNPISGHNTLYWYLQNLGQGPELLIRYENEEAVDDSQLPKDRFSAERLKGVDSTLKIQPAELGDSAVYLCAQHHKNTEAFFGQGTRLTVV.

The chain employs TRBV18 and TRBJ2-1, with 8 bases identical to TRBD2. Germline-derived CDR1 and CDR2 are KGHSH and LQKENI. CDR3 length equals 19 residues. The trim removed 3 bases at V and 4 bases at J, leaving 17 bases unmatched. CDR3 residues: CASSPTGLRAGGTYNEQFF. DNA for the CDR3: TGTGCCAGCTCACCGACAGGTTTGCGTGCGGGAGGAACTTACAATGAGCAGTTCTTC.

Here the CDR3 reads CASSDIYRSTYEQYF. CDR3 DNA sequence: TGTGCCAGCAGTGATATTTACAGGTCAACCTACGAGCAGTACTTC. The chain uses TRBV6-1 and TRBJ2-7; possible D gene TRBD1, 5 bases. V was pared by 3 bases and J by 2 bases, with 14 bases between. The CDR3 is made up of 15 amino acids. Germline lookup yields CDR1 MNHNS and CDR2 SASEGT.

The genes are TRBV5-1 and TRBJ2-3; 10 bases agree with TRBD2. Germline CDR1 and CDR2: SGHRS and YFSETQ. With V trimmed by 4 bases and J by 3 bases, 8 bases remained unmatched. The length of the CDR3 is 16 residues. The CDR3 DNA reads as TGCGCCAGCAGCCCGGGACTAGCGCGCTATACAGATACGCAGTATTTT. It codes for CASSPGLARYTDTQYF.

This clone was recorded a few times. The chain joins TRBV6-5 to TRBJ1-2; 7 nucleotides agree with TRBD1. With V trimmed by 2 bases and J by 2 bases, 5 bases remained unmatched. Germline V gives CDR1 MNHEY, CDR2 SVGAGI. The CDR3 length is 15 residues. This chain's CDR3 is CASSYLTGENYGYTF. The DNA of the CDR3 is TGTGCCAGCAGTTACCTAACAGGGGAGAACTATGGCTACACCTTC.

The V gene is TRBV2, the J gene TRBJ1-5; no definite D call. The CDR3 runs 11 residues. Trimming shortened V by 5 bases and J by 5 bases, and 4 bases separated the two germline ends. Looked up from germline, CDR1 is SNHLY and CDR2 is FYNNEI. The CDR3 nucleotides read TGTGCCAGCAGTAGTGATCAGCCCCAGCATTTT. This encodes CASSSDQPQHF.

V is TRBV19 and J is TRBJ1-2; D not certain. V shed 5 bases and J shed 6 bases, with 4 bases lying between them. Germline loops: CDR1 LNHDA, CDR2 SQIVND (reference sequence). The CDR3 extends over 10 amino acids. CDR3 bases: TGTGCCAGTAGTGGGGATGGCTACACCTTC. Translated: CASSGDGYTF.

The CDR3 loop is CASSIGTPKETQYF. The CDR3 region has the DNA TGTGCCAGCTCAATTGGGACCCCCAAAGAGACCCAGTACTTC. The gene calls are TRBV18 and TRBJ2-5; D may be TRBD1 or TRBD2 (5 bases each). This CDR3 region has 14 residues. From germline, CDR1 is KGHSH and CDR2 LQKENI. Trimming removed 5 bases from V and 3 bases from J, with 13 bases in between.

The rearrangement joins TRBV7-9 to TRBJ1-2; 8 nucleotides align to TRBD1. Per the germline V gene, CDR1 is SEHNR and CDR2 is FQNEAQ (reference sequence). The CDR3 is 17 amino acids. The V and J ends lost 3 bases and 3 bases, in that order; junction bases with no gene match: 12. CDR3 coding DNA: TGTGCCAGCAGCTTCGGACAGGGCTCGGAGGTGGACTATGGCTACACCTTC. It yields the protein CASSFGQGSEVDYGYTF.

This chain joins TRBV7-9 and TRBJ1-1; no clear D gene. V was trimmed by 0 bases and J by 1 base, leaving 12 bases between them. The germline CDR1 and CDR2 sequences are SEHNR and FQNEAQ (reference sequence). This CDR3 is 16 amino acids long. The CDR3 region has the DNA TGTGCCAGCAGCTTAGCTCGTCTCACAAGGAACACTGAAGCTTTCTTT. It yields the protein CASSLARLTRNTEAFF. The whole variable domain, remainder taken from reference TRBV7-9 and TRBJ1-1, is DTGVSQNPRHKITKRGQNVTFRCDPISEHNRLYWYRQTLGQGPEFLTYFQNEAQLEKSRLLSDRFSAERPKGSFSTLEIQRTEQGDSAMYLCASSLARLTRNTEAFFGQGTRLTVV.

In this sample, this clone turned up once. The chain recombines TRBV28 with TRBJ1-2; D is unresolved. With 10 bases removed from V and 2 bases from J, the gap between germline ends came to 5 bases. The CDR3 runs 10 residues. Germline assignment: CDR1 MDHEN and CDR2 SYDVKM. In DNA form, the CDR3 reads TGTGCCACCCGGAACTATGGCTACACCTTC. It translates to CATRNYGYTF.

The CDR3 DNA sequence: TGTGCCAGCAGCGCTAAACCGGGACAGAGGACCTACGAGCAGTACTTC. Residues: CASSAKPGQRTYEQYF. The V call is TRBV5-4, the J call TRBJ2-7; 7 nucleotides line up with TRBD1. Germline V gene data show CDR1 as SGHNT and CDR2 as YYREEE (reference sequence). CDR3 length equals 16 residues. V lost 4 bases and J lost 2; bases outside the gene matches: 12.

J is TRBJ2-3 and V is TRBV6-6, with a weak D call TRBD1 (6 bases). Germline CDR1 reads MNHNY; CDR2 reads SVGAGI (reference sequence). V shed 6 bases and J shed 2 bases, with 9 bases lying between them. The CDR3 is made up of 13 amino acids. The CDR3 loop reads CASSRDNTDTQYF. CDR3 bases: TGTGCCAGCAGCAGGGACAACACAGATACGCAGTATTTT.

The genes are TRBV11-3 and TRBJ2-3; no clear D gene. Trimming removed 3 bases at V and 3 bases at J, with 7 bases between. The length of the CDR3 is 13 residues. Per germline, CDR1 SGHNT and CDR2 YENEEA. This chain's CDR3 is CASSFTGTDTQYF. CDR3 bases: TGTGCCAGCAGCTTTACCGGTACAGATACGCAGTATTTT.

This clone was observed once. This chain uses TRBV5-1 with TRBJ1-1, with 7 bases fitting TRBD1. CDR1 is SGHRS and CDR2 is YFSETQ in the germline V gene. CDR3 length: 14 amino acids. J was trimmed by 4 bases and V by 6 bases; bases with no gene match: 9. CDR3 nucleotides: TGCGCCAGCACCCTGACAGGGAGGGCCACTGAAGCTTTCTTT. It specifies CASTLTGRATEAFF. Combining the CDR3 with reference TRBV5-1 and TRBJ1-1 gives the whole variable domain KAGVTQTPRYLIKTRGQQVTLSCSPISGHRSVSWYQQTPGQGLQFLFEYFSETQRNKGNFPGRFSGRQFSNSRSEMNVSTLELGDSALYLCASTLTGRATEAFFGQGTRLTVV.

The chain joins TRBV30 to TRBJ1-6; 7 bases are a match to TRBD1. The CDR3 runs to 13 residues. Germline V lookup: CDR1 GTSNPN, CDR2 SVGIG (reference sequence). V was clipped by 5 bases and J by 7 bases; unmatched bases: 5. Here the CDR3 DNA reads TGTGCCTGGGATACAGGGGAGAATTCACCCCTCCACTTT. This codes for CAWDTGENSPLHF.

This chain joins TRBV10-2 and TRBJ1-5; weak D call: TRBD1 (5 bases). CDR1 and CDR2 from the germline V gene are WSHSY and SAAADI. The germline V and J ends were trimmed by 5 bases and 6 bases, with 14 bases remaining between them. The CDR3 sequence is 14 residues long. Here the CDR3 reads CASSIWGGSQPQHF. The CDR3 coding sequence is TGCGCCAGCAGTATTTGGGGGGGGAGTCAGCCCCAGCATTTT.

The chain employs TRBV29-1 and TRBJ2-2; 7 bases match TRBD2. The CDR3 extends over 15 amino acids. The germline V gene has CDR1 SQVTM and CDR2 ANQGSEA. V lost 7 bases, J lost 7 bases, and 15 bases stayed unmatched. The chain's CDR3 is CSGRFGGRGIGELFF. In DNA, the CDR3 is TGCAGCGGACGGTTTGGCGGGAGAGGGATCGGGGAGCTGTTTTTT.

The chain couples TRBV5-1 to TRBJ1-6; 7 bases align to TRBD1. Germline values: CDR1 SGHRS, CDR2 YFSETQ. CDR3 length: 14 amino acids. Unmatched junction bases numbered 2, after V lost 4 bases and J lost 4 bases. The CDR3 region is CASSRDSYNSPLHF. DNA of the CDR3: TGCGCCAGCAGCAGGGACAGTTATAATTCACCCCTCCACTTT.

Of note for this clone: This CDR3 is also generated by other DNA sequences in the sample. The rearrangement joins TRBV10-1 to TRBJ2-2; D may be TRBD1 (6 bases). The V and J ends lost 2 bases and 7 bases respectively, with 8 bases between them. The CDR3 length is 13 residues. CDR1 is WNHNN and CDR2 is SYGVQD in the germline V gene (reference sequence). The DNA for the CDR3 is TGCGCCAGCAGTGAGCAGGGGCTCGGGGAGCTGTTTTTT. This gives the protein CASSEQGLGELFF.

The chain links TRBV11-3 to TRBJ1-1, with a weak D call TRBD1 (5 bases). This CDR3 spans 14 amino acids. V lost 0 bases and J 6 bases, leaving 11 bases between the germline ends. CDR1 and CDR2 from the germline V gene are SGHNT and YENEEA. The CDR3 loop reads CASSLEGLLSEAFF. CDR3 nucleotides: TGTGCCAGCAGCTTAGAGGGACTCCTCTCTGAAGCTTTCTTT.

V usage is TRBV6-6 and J usage is TRBJ1-1; 7 bases are a match to TRBD1. Germline V gene data show CDR1 as MNHNY and CDR2 as SVGAGI (reference sequence). The CDR3 totals 14 residues. After removal of 3 bases from V and 1 base from J, the junction contained 2 bases not matched to a gene. The CDR3: CASSYQGGNTEAFF. In nucleotides, the CDR3 is TGTGCCAGCAGTTATCAGGGGGGGAACACTGAAGCTTTCTTT.